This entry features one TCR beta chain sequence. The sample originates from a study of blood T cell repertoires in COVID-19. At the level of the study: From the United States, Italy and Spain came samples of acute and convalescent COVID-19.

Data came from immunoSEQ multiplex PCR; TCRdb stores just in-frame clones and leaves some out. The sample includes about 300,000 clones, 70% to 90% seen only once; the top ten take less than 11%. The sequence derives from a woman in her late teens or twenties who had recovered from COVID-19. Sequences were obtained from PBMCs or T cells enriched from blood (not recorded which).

For the CDR3, the DNA is TGCGCCAGCAGCCCGGGACAGGGATATAACTATGGCTACACCTTC. As protein: CASSPGQGYNYGYTF. The rearrangement joins TRBV4-1 to TRBJ1-2, with 9 bases matching TRBD1. The V gene end was trimmed by 4 bases and the J gene end by 1 base; junction bases not matched to a gene: 4. The germline gives CDR1 MGHRA, CDR2 YSYEKL. CDR3 length: 15 residues.